This T cell receptor (beta chain) is from a study of cytomegalovirus exposure and HLA in healthy donors. Primers included in the PCR were 60 Vbeta and 13 Jbeta primers. Method: immunoSEQ multiplex PCR; TCRdb's copy keeps in-frame clones and lacks some. The table has some 220,000 clones, 70% to 80% seen once. V shed 5 bases and J 3 bases; nucleotides not matched to a gene: 4. This CDR3 spans 14 amino acids. Per germline, CDR1 SGHRS and CDR2 YFSETQ. A note on this clone: Its cognate antigen is unknown.

Study-wide findings and caveats: The availability of immune exposure information extended only to CMV serostatus. Later genetic work tied a missense DCLRE1C variant to beta-chain V and J trimming. Presence/absence analyses rested on an assumption that sequencing depth was roughly uniform across donors. There were reportedly fewer N-insertions in an Asian-associated ancestry cluster than the roughly 670-donor mean, in a later analysis.

The clonotype originates from a woman aged 55-70 years in good health and CMV-seropositive. The chain employs TRBV5-1 and TRBJ1-4; TRBD1 aligns across 7 bases. Sequencing was carried out using PBMCs. CDR3: CASRPGTANEKLFF. The CDR3 region has the DNA TGCGCCAGCAGGCCCGGGACAGCTAATGAAAAACTGTTTTTT.